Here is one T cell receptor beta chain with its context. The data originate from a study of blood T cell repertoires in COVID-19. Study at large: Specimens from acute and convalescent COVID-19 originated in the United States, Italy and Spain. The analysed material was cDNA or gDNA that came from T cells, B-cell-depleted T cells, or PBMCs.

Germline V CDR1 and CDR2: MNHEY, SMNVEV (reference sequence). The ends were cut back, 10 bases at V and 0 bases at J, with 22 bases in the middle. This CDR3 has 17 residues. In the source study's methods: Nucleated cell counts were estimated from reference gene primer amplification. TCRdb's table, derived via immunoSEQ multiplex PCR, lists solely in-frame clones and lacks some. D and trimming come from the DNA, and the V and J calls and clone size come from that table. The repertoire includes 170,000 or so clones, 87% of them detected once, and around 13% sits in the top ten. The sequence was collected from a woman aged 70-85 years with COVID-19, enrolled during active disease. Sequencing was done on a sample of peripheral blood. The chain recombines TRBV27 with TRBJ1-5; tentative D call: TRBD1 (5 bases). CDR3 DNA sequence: TGTGCCACCAAACCTGGACAACGATCGGATAGCAATCAGCCCCAGCATTTT. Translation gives CATKPGQRSDSNQPQHF.